Listed below are T cell receptor beta chains from one sample, sequenced in a study of T cell responses to AZD1222 COVID-19 vaccine. Produced via immunoSEQ multiplex PCR; TCRdb's table is partial and in-frame only. Among roughly 70,000 clones listed, approximately 80% were seen once. Source: peripheral blood, taken on day 0 of AZD1222 vaccination. All receptors come from an adult in good health. Each CDR3 is given with its conserved first and last residue. Fields, in order: CDR3 DNA, CDR3 protein, D gene, V gene, clone size, J gene. The D gene is left open where the match is weak. A clone size is listed for some rows: how often the clone was seen (once, few, many), or a class if it is expanded.

CDR3nt: TGTGCCAGCAGCCAAGATCGAGGTATGAACACTGAAGCTTTCTTT; CDR3aa: CASSQDRGMNTEAFF; d_gene: -; v_gene: TRBV3-1/TRBV3-2; abundance: -; j_gene: TRBJ1-1
CDR3nt: TGCAGCGTTGTTATCGGAATCTACGAGCAGTACTTC; CDR3aa: CSVVIGIYEQYF; d_gene: -; v_gene: TRBV29-1; abundance: -; j_gene: TRBJ2-7
CDR3nt: TGTGCCAGCAGCAAAGCAAGGACATTCTCCTACGAGCAGTACTTC; CDR3aa: CASSKARTFSYEQYF; d_gene: -; v_gene: TRBV21-1; abundance: -; j_gene: TRBJ2-7
CDR3nt: TGTGCCAGCAGCTTTGGTGCGGGGGACACAGATACGCAGTATTTT; CDR3aa: CASSFGAGDTDTQYF; d_gene: TRBD2; v_gene: TRBV5-6; abundance: -; j_gene: TRBJ2-3
CDR3nt: TGTGCCAGCCATGGTGGGAAGACCCAGTACTTC; CDR3aa: CASHGGKTQYF; d_gene: -; v_gene: TRBV6-5; abundance: -; j_gene: TRBJ2-5
CDR3nt: TGTGCCAGCAGCCGATTTAGTACTAGCGGGGAGGGCGAGCAGTTCTTC; CDR3aa: CASSRFSTSGEGEQFF; d_gene: TRBD2; v_gene: TRBV3-1/TRBV3-2; abundance: -; j_gene: TRBJ2-1
CDR3nt: TGTGCCTCAGGTGGGGCAGGGGGTGAAAAACTGTTTTTT; CDR3aa: CASGGAGGEKLFF; d_gene: TRBD1; v_gene: TRBV7-9; abundance: -; j_gene: TRBJ1-4
CDR3nt: TGTGCCAGCAGCCAAGATCTGGGTGGGACAGCCTATGGCTACACCTTC; CDR3aa: CASSQDLGGTAYGYTF; d_gene: TRBD1; v_gene: TRBV14; abundance: -; j_gene: TRBJ1-2
CDR3nt: TGTGCCAGTAGTTCGGGGATGATTCAGCCCCAGCATTTT; CDR3aa: CASSSGMIQPQHF; d_gene: -; v_gene: TRBV19; abundance: -; j_gene: TRBJ1-5
CDR3nt: TGTGCCAGCAGTTACGGCAGGACCTACGAGCAGTACTTC; CDR3aa: CASSYGRTYEQYF; d_gene: -; v_gene: TRBV6-5; abundance: -; j_gene: TRBJ2-7
CDR3nt: TGTGCCAGCAGCTTAACAGGGGGGTCACCCCTCCACTTT; CDR3aa: CASSLTGGSPLHF; d_gene: -; v_gene: TRBV7-3; abundance: -; j_gene: TRBJ1-6
CDR3nt: TGTGCCAGCAGCCAAGCAAGTCAGCCCCAGCATTTT; CDR3aa: CASSQASQPQHF; d_gene: -; v_gene: TRBV3-1/TRBV3-2; abundance: -; j_gene: TRBJ1-5
CDR3nt: TGTGCCAGTAGGGGACTAGCGTTGAACACCGGGGAGCTGTTTTTT; CDR3aa: CASRGLALNTGELFF; d_gene: TRBD2; v_gene: TRBV19; abundance: -; j_gene: TRBJ2-2
CDR3nt: TGTGCCAGTAGTATAGCAGGGGTGGATGAGCAGTTCTTC; CDR3aa: CASSIAGVDEQFF; d_gene: -; v_gene: TRBV19; abundance: few; j_gene: TRBJ2-1
CDR3nt: TGTGCCAGCAGCTCTCTGAGCCCTGAAGCTTTCTTT; CDR3aa: CASSSLSPEAFF; d_gene: -; v_gene: TRBV5-6; abundance: few; j_gene: TRBJ1-1
CDR3nt: TGTGCCAGCAGCGTAGGGGTCCAAGAGACCCAGTACTTC; CDR3aa: CASSVGVQETQYF; d_gene: -; v_gene: TRBV9; abundance: -; j_gene: TRBJ2-5
CDR3nt: TGTGCCAGCAGTTCACTGGGACTAGCGGGGGGGCCTCGGTCAGATACGCAGTATTTT; CDR3aa: CASSSLGLAGGPRSDTQYF; d_gene: TRBD2; v_gene: TRBV6-2/TRBV6-3; abundance: -; j_gene: TRBJ2-3
CDR3nt: TGCGCCAGCAGACCCCCACAGGGTTTGTACGAGCAGTACTTC; CDR3aa: CASRPPQGLYEQYF; d_gene: -; v_gene: TRBV23-1; abundance: -; j_gene: TRBJ2-7
CDR3nt: TGTGCCACCAGTGATTCGGACAGCACAGATACGCAGTATTTT; CDR3aa: CATSDSDSTDTQYF; d_gene: -; v_gene: TRBV24-1; abundance: once; j_gene: TRBJ2-3
CDR3nt: TGTGCCAGCAGCCAATCCTACGAGCAGTACTTC; CDR3aa: CASSQSYEQYF; d_gene: -; v_gene: TRBV5-5; abundance: -; j_gene: TRBJ2-7
CDR3nt: TGTGCCAGCAGCTCGGGTTACAATGAGCAGTTCTTC; CDR3aa: CASSSGYNEQFF; d_gene: -; v_gene: TRBV13; abundance: -; j_gene: TRBJ2-1
CDR3nt: TGTGCCAGCAGCGCCGGCGGGGGCCCAGATACGCAGTATTTT; CDR3aa: CASSAGGGPDTQYF; d_gene: -; v_gene: TRBV9; abundance: -; j_gene: TRBJ2-3
CDR3nt: TGTGCCACCAGTGATTTGCAGGGCAGCCTCGGGCAGTACTTC; CDR3aa: CATSDLQGSLGQYF; d_gene: -; v_gene: TRBV24-1; abundance: few; j_gene: TRBJ2-7
CDR3nt: TGCGCCAGCAGCCAAGATTCCCTGGACAGGGGAGGCCTATTCTTT; CDR3aa: CASSQDSLDRGGLFF; d_gene: TRBD1; v_gene: TRBV4-3; abundance: -; j_gene: TRBJ1-1
CDR3nt: TGCGCCAGCAGCTTGAGTCAGAATAACTATGGCTACACCTTC; CDR3aa: CASSLSQNNYGYTF; d_gene: -; v_gene: TRBV5-1; abundance: -; j_gene: TRBJ1-2
CDR3nt: TGCGCCAGCAGCCCACAGGAGCGAACTAATGAAAAACTGTTTTTT; CDR3aa: CASSPQERTNEKLFF; d_gene: -; v_gene: TRBV4-1; abundance: -; j_gene: TRBJ1-4
CDR3nt: TGTGCCAGCAGCGTTGCGGCAGGGGGAAAGGAAGAGACCCAGTACTTC; CDR3aa: CASSVAAGGKEETQYF; d_gene: TRBD1; v_gene: TRBV9; abundance: once; j_gene: TRBJ2-5